Sequencing of this T cell receptor (beta chain) was carried out in a study of identical twins. Study-wide findings and caveats: Fewer insertions characterized abundant cord blood beta clonotypes, whereas memory repertoires showed none.

Trimming at V came to 0 bases and at J to 14 bases, leaving 11 bases not matched to a gene. This CDR3 is built from 15 residues. This clonotype has a count of ten or more. Its antigen is still unknown. A universal primer site came from template switching; cDNA carried unique molecular identifiers. TCRdb reanalysed the 5' RACE reads using MiXCR and keeps one entry per CDR3 protein. The sample consists of some 760,000 distinct CDR3 sequences, roughly 18% of them appearing once. A further study also used this sample, focusing on T cells expressing NK-cell markers. Per that paper: Eight donors were sequenced, of whom seven were HCMV-seropositive, while the remaining one was HCMV-seronegative.

What was sequenced was PBMCs. This rearrangement joins TRBV12-3 or TRBV12-4 to TRBJ2-1; 9 bases are a match to TRBD2. This clonotype originated in a woman younger than 30 in good health. The CDR3 loop reads CASSLAVSGGRREFF. The CDR3 DNA follows: TGTGCCAGCAGTTTAGCCGTTAGCGGGGGCCGCCGGGAGTTCTTC.